This T cell receptor beta chain is drawn from a study of blood T cell repertoires in COVID-19. Turning to the study itself: Material from acute and convalescent COVID-19 was sourced from the United States, Italy and Spain.

Assay used: immunoSEQ multiplex PCR; TCRdb lists only in-frame clones, some missing. The data show about 20,000 clones, 88% seen once. The length of the CDR3 is 15 residues. CDR1 and CDR2 (germline): SGHTA, FQGNSA. Unmatched junction bases numbered 8, after V lost 3 bases and J lost 5 bases. Donors were grouped by their self-reported clinical history. The chain couples TRBV7-2 to TRBJ2-7, with 9 positions matching TRBD1. The receptor was isolated from a woman in her thirties who had recovered from COVID-19. What was sequenced was PBMCs or T cells enriched from blood (not recorded which). The DNA of the CDR3 is TGTGCCAGCAGCTTTTGGACAGGGGTGACTAACGAGCAGTACTTC. It is translated as CASSFWTGVTNEQYF.